The 27 T cell receptor beta chains below come from one sample, sequenced in a study of shared clonotypes between healthy human individuals. Terminally differentiated effector memory CD45RA+ cells were left out of the naive CD8 fraction, which was CD45RO-negative and positively selected for CCR7. The assay was immunoSEQ multiplex PCR, and TCRdb's table has in-frame clones only and misses some. This table holds hundreds of thousands of clones, around 96% found once. Sequences were obtained from naive CD8+ T cells sorted from blood. These receptors all stem from a man in his thirties or forties in good health.

The chain combines TRBV28 with TRBJ1-1, with D unclear. The CDR3 has 18 amino acids. Germline V gives CDR1 MDHEN, CDR2 SYDVKM. V was clipped by 5 bases and J by 2 bases, with 24 bases between them. This chain's CDR3 is CASSTLPWTGTPNTEAFF. The CDR3 coding sequence is TGTGCCAGCAGTACGCTCCCGTGGACCGGAACTCCAAACACTGAAGCTTTCTTT.

This clone was found a few times. The V and J genes are TRBV21-1 and TRBJ1-5; the table's D call, TRBD1, was not checked against the DNA. TRBV21-1 is recorded as a pseudogene. CDR3 length: 14 residues. For the CDR3, the DNA is TGTGCCAGTCAAGGGGGTTTATACAATCAGCCCCAGCATTTT. As protein: CASQGGLYNQPQHF.

The rearrangement uses TRBV18 and TRBJ2-1; the match to TRBD1 covers 8 bases. V dropped 6 bases and J dropped 5; count of bases not matched to a gene: 6. This CDR3 has 14 amino acids. Germline-derived CDR1 and CDR2 are KGHSH and LQKENI. Here the CDR3 reads CASSSGTGHNEQFF. The CDR3 region has the DNA TGTGCCAGCTCCTCCGGGACAGGACACAATGAGCAGTTCTTC.

The chain carries TRBV27 and TRBJ2-7, with TRBD2 identical over 11 bases. J was trimmed by 6 bases and V by 6 bases; bases with no gene match: 13. Germline V gene sequence: CDR1 MNHEY, CDR2 SMNVEV (reference sequence). The length of the CDR3 is 16 residues. CDR3 in DNA: TGTGCCAGCAGGACCCTGCTTAGCGGGAGGGGCGGCGAGCAGTACTTC. It specifies CASRTLLSGRGGEQYF.

Here the CDR3 reads CASSSAKSLNTEAFF. The CDR3 DNA follows: TGTGCCAGCAGCTCAGCCAAGAGTTTGAACACTGAAGCTTTCTTT. The chain is built from TRBV7-9 and TRBJ1-1; unclear D gene. Trimming cost V 4 bases and J 0 bases, with 12 bases left between them. Germline loops: CDR1 SEHNR, CDR2 FQNEAQ (reference sequence). The CDR3 has 15 residues.

This clone was found once. The CDR3 DNA reads as TGTGCCAGTAGCCGAACAGGGGTTGTCGAGCAGTACTTC. It translates to CASSRTGVVEQYF. The chain couples TRBV19 to TRBJ2-7; TRBD1 matches at 7 bases. With V trimmed by 6 bases and J by 6 bases, 8 bases remained unmatched. CDR3 length equals 13 residues. Germline CDR1 is LNHDA and CDR2 is SQIVND (reference sequence).

A remark on this clone: Other DNA sequences of this sample code for an identical CDR3. The chain couples TRBV4-3 to TRBJ2-7, with 11 bases lining up with TRBD2. Germline assignment: CDR1 LGHNA and CDR2 YSLEER. This CDR3 has 15 residues. With 3 bases clipped from V and 3 bases from J, the junction kept 4 bases outside the gene matches. CDR3 bases: TGCGCCAGCAGCCAGGGGACTAGCGGCATCTACGAGCAGTACTTC. It translates to CASSQGTSGIYEQYF.

The chain uses TRBV30 and TRBJ1-4; no definite D call. Trimming pared 0 bases from V and 0 bases from J, leaving 5 bases between. This CDR3 is built from 14 residues. The germline V gene encodes CDR1 GTSNPN and CDR2 SVGIG (reference sequence). CDR3: CAWSVGATNEKLFF. The CDR3 nucleotides read TGTGCCTGGAGTGTAGGTGCAACTAATGAAAAACTGTTTTTT. Using reference TRBV30 and TRBJ1-4 for the parts outside the CDR3, the full variable domain is SQTIHQWPATLVQPVGSPLSLECTVEGTSNPNLYWYRQAAGRGLQLLFYSVGIGQISSEVPQNLSASRPQDRQFILSSKKLLLSDSGFYLCAWSVGATNEKLFFGSGTQLSVL.

The chain uses TRBV7-9 and TRBJ2-1, with D tentatively TRBD1 or TRBD2 (6 bases each). V lost 8 bases to trimming and J lost 10 bases, with 21 bases between them. The CDR3 covers 14 residues. Germline assignment: CDR1 SEHNR and CDR2 FQNEAQ (reference sequence). CDR3 sequence (DNA): TGTGCCAGCGAACAGGGACTGGTACTAGTAGAGCAGTTCTTC. Translated: CASEQGLVLVEQFF.

This chain links TRBV11-2 with TRBJ2-7; 7 bases are shared with TRBD1. The CDR3 totals 15 residues. V trimming: 3 bases; J trimming: 5 bases; junction bases outside the gene matches: 10. Germline CDR1 is SGHAT and CDR2 is FQNNGV. Here the CDR3 DNA reads TGTGCCAGCAGCTTCACTAGACAGGGTCCCCACGAGCAGTACTTC. Translating gives CASSFTRQGPHEQYF.

The chain combines TRBV5-4 with TRBJ2-2; D is unresolved. V lost 3 bases and J lost 6, with 12 bases in between. CDR1 and CDR2 (germline): SGHNT, YYREEE (reference sequence). This CDR3 is built from 14 residues. The CDR3 is CASSSRARPGELFF. The DNA of the CDR3 is TGTGCCAGCAGCTCAAGAGCTAGACCCGGGGAGCTGTTTTTT.

The genes are TRBV7-9 and TRBJ2-7, with 10 bases identical to TRBD1. V lost 5 bases to trimming and J lost 5 bases; unmatched junction nucleotides: 6. Germline V gene sequence: CDR1 SEHNR, CDR2 FQNEAQ (reference sequence). This CDR3 has 14 residues. CDR3: CASSHRDRGHEQYF. CDR3 nucleotide sequence: TGTGCCAGCAGCCACCGGGACAGGGGACACGAGCAGTACTTC.

The chain combines TRBV18 with TRBJ2-1; D could derive from TRBD1 or TRBD2 (5 bases each). The CDR3 sequence is 15 residues long. V was pared by 6 bases and J by 1 base, with 13 bases between. The germline gives CDR1 KGHSH, CDR2 LQKENI. Written as DNA, the CDR3 is TGTGCCAGCTCCGGGACCCCCGGTTCCTACAATGAGCAGTTCTTC. Amino acid sequence: CASSGTPGSYNEQFF.

Details on this clone: At the DNA level, this CDR3 is encoded by other sequences in the same sample as well. The gene calls are TRBV7-9 and TRBJ2-7; no definite D call. CDR1 SEHNR and CDR2 FQNEAQ come from the germline V gene (reference sequence). V was trimmed by 3 bases and J by 4 bases, leaving 7 bases between them. CDR3 length: 12 residues. DNA for the CDR3: TGTGCCAGCAGCTTTAGACCTTACGAGCAGTACTTC. The encoded protein is CASSFRPYEQYF.

The chain carries TRBV6-5 and TRBJ2-1; 9 nucleotides match TRBD1. From germline, CDR1 is MNHEY and CDR2 SVGAGI. This CDR3 has 14 residues. Losses at the gene ends were 5 bases for V and 8 bases for J; bases not matched to a gene: 7. CDR3 region: CASSTGGAIDEQFF. The CDR3 DNA reads TGTGCCAGCAGTACAGGGGGCGCGATCGATGAGCAGTTCTTC.

V gene TRBV4-1 combines with J gene TRBJ1-5; D is uncertain. CDR1 and CDR2 (germline): MGHRA, YSYEKL. This CDR3 has 15 amino acids. Deletions cut 6 bases from V and 0 bases from J, with 12 bases between. CDR3 region: CASRPQLNSNQPQHF. Written as DNA, the CDR3 is TGCGCCAGCAGACCACAGCTCAATAGCAATCAGCCCCAGCATTTT.

The rearrangement links TRBV18 to TRBJ1-2, with TRBD1 identical over 9 bases. CDR3 length: 16 amino acids. The germline gives CDR1 KGHSH, CDR2 LQKENI. V dropped 5 bases and J dropped 7; count of bases not matched to a gene: 14. The DNA of the CDR3 is TGTGCCAGCTCAAGGGCATTCGGACAGGGGCAAAGTGGCTACACCTTC. It yields the protein CASSRAFGQGQSGYTF.

This clone appeared a single time. V is TRBV6-6 and J is TRBJ2-7, with D unresolved. The CDR3 loop spans 13 amino acids. Germline loops: CDR1 MNHNY, CDR2 SVGAGI (reference sequence). V was clipped by 3 bases and J by 6 bases, with 12 bases between them. CDR3 DNA sequence: TGTGCCAGCAGTTATGGTTTGGGGTTCGAGCAGTACTTC. It is translated as CASSYGLGFEQYF.

The V and J genes are TRBV5-1 and TRBJ1-1; D gene unclear. V was trimmed by 7 bases and J by 3 bases, leaving 13 bases between them. The CDR3 is 13 amino acids. CDR1 and CDR2 (germline): SGHRS, YFSETQ. CDR3: CASLDPADTEAFF. The CDR3 DNA follows: TGCGCCAGCCTAGACCCGGCGGACACTGAAGCTTTCTTT.

The chain links TRBV9 to TRBJ1-1, with a possible D match to TRBD1 (5 bases). Per germline, CDR1 SGDLS and CDR2 YYNGEE. With 4 bases removed from V and 2 bases from J, the gap between germline ends came to 15 bases. The CDR3 covers 15 residues. The CDR3 DNA follows: TGTGCCAGCAGCCGTTACAGGTCAGGAAACACTGAAGCTTTCTTT. Translating it yields CASSRYRSGNTEAFF.

V is TRBV7-2 and J is TRBJ2-7, with 11 bases identical to TRBD1. Per the germline V gene, CDR1 is SGHTA and CDR2 is FQGNSA. Germline trimming cut 3 bases from V and 3 bases from J; bases unmatched to any gene: 4. This CDR3 has 15 residues. The CDR3 here is CASSFFGTGGYEQYF. CDR3 DNA: TGTGCCAGCAGCTTCTTCGGGACAGGGGGCTACGAGCAGTACTTC.

This chain's CDR3 is CASSQVGEGYTF. CDR3 bases: TGTGCCAGCAGCCAAGTCGGGGAAGGCTACACCTTC. The V call is TRBV14, the J call TRBJ1-2; D is unclear. V lost 1 base and J 8 bases, leaving 8 bases between the germline ends. Germline V CDR1 and CDR2: SGHDN, FVKESK. This CDR3 is 12 amino acids long. The full variable domain, its missing parts supplied by reference TRBV14 and TRBJ1-2, is EAGVTQFPSHSVIEKGQTVTLRCDPISGHDNLYWYRRVMGKEIKFLLHFVKESKQDESGMPNNRFLAERTGGTYSTLKVQPAELEDSGVYFCASSQVGEGYTFGSGTRLTVV.

The chain uses TRBV7-9 and TRBJ1-5, with D possibly TRBD1 on 6 matching bases. The V gene's germline CDR1 is SEHNR and CDR2 FQNEAQ (reference sequence). V gave up 1 base and J gave up 2 bases, with 15 bases separating them. The CDR3 spans 17 residues. The CDR3 here is CASSLDPGANGNQPQHF. The DNA for the CDR3 is TGTGCCAGCAGCTTAGATCCAGGGGCGAACGGCAATCAGCCCCAGCATTTT.

The rearrangement uses TRBV28 and TRBJ1-5, with D possibly TRBD1 on 6 matching bases. The CDR3 is 13 residues long. The germline V and J ends were trimmed by 7 bases and 7 bases, with 14 bases remaining between them. The germline CDR1 and CDR2 sequences are MDHEN and SYDVKM. CDR3 sequence reads: CASTQRGVQPQHF. The CDR3 DNA reads as TGTGCCAGCACCCAAAGGGGGGTCCAGCCCCAGCATTTT.

This chain uses TRBV27 with TRBJ2-7; TRBD2 is a possible D gene (6 bases). The CDR3 sequence is 16 residues long. Trimming removed 2 bases from V and 5 bases from J, with 19 bases in between. Germline CDR1 and CDR2: MNHEY and SMNVEV (reference sequence). The CDR3 coding sequence is TGTGCCAGCAGTTTAAACGGTCTGCTGGAGGGTGACGAGCAGTACTTC. Translation: CASSLNGLLEGDEQYF.

This clone was seen a handful of times. This sequence joins TRBV6-5 and TRBJ1-2; D uncertain. This CDR3 has 12 residues. Trimming took off 6 bases at V and 3 bases at J, with 8 bases between the two ends. Germline CDR1 and CDR2: MNHEY and SVGAGI. The DNA for the CDR3 is TGTGCCAGCAGCCGCGGGGACTATGGCTACACCTTC. It is translated as CASSRGDYGYTF.

V is TRBV10-2 and J is TRBJ2-5, with D maybe TRBD1 (6 bases). V was shortened by 5 bases and J by 7 bases, with 14 bases between the two germline ends. CDR3 length: 13 amino acids. The germline V gene has CDR1 WSHSY and CDR2 SAAADI. This CDR3 reads CASSRTARGTQYF. CDR3 in DNA: TGCGCCAGCAGTAGGACAGCCAGGGGGACCCAGTACTTC.